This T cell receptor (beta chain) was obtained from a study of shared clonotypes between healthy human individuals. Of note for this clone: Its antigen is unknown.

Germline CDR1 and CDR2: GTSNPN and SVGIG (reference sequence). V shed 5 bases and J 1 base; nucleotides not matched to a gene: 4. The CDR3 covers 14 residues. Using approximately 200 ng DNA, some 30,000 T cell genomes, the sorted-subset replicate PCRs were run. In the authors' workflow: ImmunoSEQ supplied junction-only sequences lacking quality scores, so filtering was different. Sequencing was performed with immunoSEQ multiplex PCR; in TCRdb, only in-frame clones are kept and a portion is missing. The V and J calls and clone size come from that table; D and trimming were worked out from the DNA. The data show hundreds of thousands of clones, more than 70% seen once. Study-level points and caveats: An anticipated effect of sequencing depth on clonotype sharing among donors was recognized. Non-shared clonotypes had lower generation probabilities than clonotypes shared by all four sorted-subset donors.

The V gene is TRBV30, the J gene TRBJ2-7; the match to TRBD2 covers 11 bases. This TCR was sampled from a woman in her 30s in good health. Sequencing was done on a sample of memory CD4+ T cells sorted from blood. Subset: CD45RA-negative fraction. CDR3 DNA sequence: TGTGCCTGGGCCCGACTAGCGGGATCCTACGAGCAGTACTTC. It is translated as CAWARLAGSYEQYF.